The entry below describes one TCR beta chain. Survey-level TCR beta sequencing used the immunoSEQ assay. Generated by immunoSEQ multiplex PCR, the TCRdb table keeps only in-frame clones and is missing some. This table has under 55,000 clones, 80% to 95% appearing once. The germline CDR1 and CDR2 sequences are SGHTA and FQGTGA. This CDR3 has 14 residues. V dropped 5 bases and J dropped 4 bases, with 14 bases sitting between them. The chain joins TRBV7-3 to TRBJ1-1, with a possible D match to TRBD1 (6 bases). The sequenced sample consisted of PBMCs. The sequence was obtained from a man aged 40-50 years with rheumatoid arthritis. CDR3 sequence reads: CASSLDGQSTEAFF. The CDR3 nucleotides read TGTGCCAGCAGCCTGGATGGACAGAGCACTGAAGCTTTCTTT.